This entry lists 23 T cell receptor beta chains sequenced from one sample in a study of T cell repertoires in cytomegalovirus infection. TCRdb independently ran MiXCR on the reads; one entry per CDR3 protein. Of about 180,000 distinct CDR3 sequences in the sample, 17% were seen once. What was sequenced was CD8+ T cells from PBMCs. These receptors all come from a human donor in good health (CMV status not recorded). Some clones in this sample may be carry-over from other donors' samples.

The genes are TRBV4-1 and TRBJ1-1, with D possibly matching TRBD1 (5 bases). Germline-derived CDR1 and CDR2 are MGHRA and YSYEKL. This CDR3 region has 15 residues. V gave up 1 base and J gave up 1 base, with 10 bases separating them. CDR3 in amino acids: CASSQATVSNTEAFF. The CDR3 DNA reads as TGCGCCAGCAGCCAAGCGACAGTATCGAACACTGAAGCTTTCTTT.

This clonotype has only a few counts. The chain recombines TRBV27 with TRBJ1-6; D unresolved. This CDR3 has 13 residues. CDR1 MNHEY and CDR2 SMNVEV come from the germline V gene (reference sequence). With 3 bases removed from V and 8 bases from J, the gap between germline ends came to 8 bases. CDR3 nucleotides: TGTGCCAGCAGTTTTGGACGAGATTCACCCCTCCACTTT. Its protein is CASSFGRDSPLHF.

This clonotype was counted ten times or more. The chain couples TRBV4-1 to TRBJ1-1; unclear D gene. The germline CDR1 and CDR2 sequences are MGHRA and YSYEKL. This CDR3 is built from 13 residues. The germline V and J ends were trimmed by 5 bases and 0 bases, with 7 bases remaining between them. The CDR3 reads CASSYALNTEAFF. In DNA form, the CDR3 reads TGCGCCAGCAGCTACGCCTTGAACACTGAAGCTTTCTTT.

This clonotype was seen a handful of times. CDR3 residues: CASSYGEQRVLEQPQHF. CDR3 DNA: TGTGCCAGCAGTTACGGGGAACAGAGGGTTTTGGAGCAGCCCCAGCATTTT. The gene calls are TRBV6-6 and TRBJ1-5, with D unclear. CDR3 size: 17 residues. Trimming took off 2 bases at V and 7 bases at J, with 21 bases between the two ends. Germline CDR1 reads MNHNY; CDR2 reads SVGAGI (reference sequence).

The J gene is TRBJ2-3, the V gene TRBV6-6; no reliable D call. V was trimmed by 0 bases and J by 2 bases, leaving 6 bases between them. Germline CDR1 MNHNY, CDR2 SVGAGI (reference sequence). This CDR3 comprises 14 residues. The CDR3 DNA reads as TGTGCCAGCAGTTACTCGCCGAACACAGATACGCAGTATTTT. Protein: CASSYSPNTDTQYF.

The chain has TRBV27 and TRBJ2-5; unclear D gene. The V and J ends lost 0 bases and 4 bases respectively, with 21 bases between them. The CDR3 loop spans 18 amino acids. Germline CDR1 is MNHEY and CDR2 is SMNVEV (reference sequence). The CDR3 DNA reads TGTGCCAGCAGTTTATCGGAACCCGCCGGGTTTAACTTAGAGACCCAGTACTTC. Translated: CASSLSEPAGFNLETQYF.

Only a few counts were recorded for this clonotype. The chain employs TRBV5-5 and TRBJ2-7; D gene unclear. This CDR3 has 12 residues. Trimming removed 3 bases at V and 6 bases at J, with 10 bases between. Germline loops: CDR1 SGHKS, CDR2 YYEKEE (reference sequence). Here the CDR3 DNA reads TGTGCCAGCAGCTATAACACGGGCGAGCAGTACTTC. Encoded protein: CASSYNTGEQYF.

This chain uses TRBV7-9 with TRBJ1-5, with D possibly being TRBD1 (5 bases). V lost 2 bases and J lost 0, with 8 bases in between. This CDR3 contains 15 residues. Germline CDR1 SEHNR, CDR2 FQNEAQ (reference sequence). CDR3 DNA: TGTGCCAGCAGCTTAAGTGACAGTAGCAATCAGCCCCAGCATTTT. Translating gives CASSLSDSSNQPQHF.

This clonotype was detected only a few times. The chain combines TRBV12-3 or TRBV12-4 with TRBJ1-2; D is uncertain. CDR3 size: 16 residues. V was pared by 3 bases and J by 4 bases, with 18 bases between. The CDR3 here is CASSLSGQRGPYGYTF. The CDR3 DNA is TGTGCCAGCAGTTTGTCTGGTCAGCGAGGACCCTATGGCTACACCTTC.

This clonotype has more than one count but fewer than ten. V usage is TRBV12-3 or TRBV12-4 and J usage is TRBJ1-1; TRBD1 matches at 10 bases. Trimming cost V 7 bases and J 5 bases; bases outside gene matches: 16. The CDR3 has 17 amino acids. In DNA, the CDR3 is TGTGCCAGCACCGCCCCTGGACAGGGGGTCAGACGGACTGAAGCTTTCTTT. Encoded protein: CASTAPGQGVRRTEAFF.

The chain uses TRBV27 and TRBJ2-1; the match to TRBD2 covers 9 bases. V lost 6 bases, J lost 9 bases, and 6 bases stayed unmatched. This CDR3 has 13 residues. Germline V lookup: CDR1 MNHEY, CDR2 SMNVEV (reference sequence). CDR3 nucleotide sequence: TGTGCCAGCAGAAAAGCGGGGGGCAGTGAGCAGTTCTTC. The encoded protein is CASRKAGGSEQFF.

The CDR3 loop reads CSAPNREANSYNEQFF. CDR3 coding DNA: TGCAGTGCTCCTAACAGGGAGGCCAATTCCTACAATGAGCAGTTCTTC. The gene calls are TRBV20-1 and TRBJ2-1; tentatively, D is TRBD1 or TRBD2 (6 bases each). The V gene's germline CDR1 is DFQATT and CDR2 SNEGSKA (reference sequence). This CDR3 spans 16 amino acids. V was clipped by 5 bases and J by 1 base, with 18 bases between them.

As to this clonotype: One end of the junction is discordant with germline, which a read error may explain. This chain joins TRBV12-3 or TRBV12-4 and TRBJ2-7; D is ambiguous. The CDR3 consists of 15 residues. CDR3 coding DNA: TGTGCCAGCAGTTTCGGCCTTTCCCCCTCCTATGAGCAGTACTTC. Translation gives CASSFGLSPSYEQYF.

CDR3 DNA: TGTGCCAGCGGGGGAGAGATCGGGACTAGCGGATATAACTACGAGCAGTACTTC. Protein: CASGGEIGTSGYNYEQYF. The rearrangement links TRBV5-6 to TRBJ2-7, with TRBD2 matching 11 bases. This CDR3 is 18 amino acids long. Germline-derived CDR1 and CDR2 are SGHDT and YYEEEE. V shed 7 bases and J 3 bases; nucleotides not matched to a gene: 18.

This clonotype was found a few times. The chain couples TRBV7-6 to TRBJ2-1; D possibly corresponds to TRBD1 (5 bases). Germline-derived CDR1 and CDR2 are SGHVS and FNYEAQ. Trimming left V 5 bases short and J 10 bases short, with 9 bases between. The CDR3 loop spans 11 amino acids. The CDR3 here is CASSLNREQFF. CDR3 nucleotides: TGTGCCAGCAGCCTCAACAGGGAGCAGTTCTTC.

This clonotype came up a few times. The chain has TRBV7-2 and TRBJ2-1; 9 bases align to TRBD1. The trim removed 4 bases at V and 4 bases at J, leaving 8 bases unmatched. Per germline, CDR1 SGHTA and CDR2 FQGNSA. This CDR3 is 16 amino acids long. The CDR3 coding sequence is TGTACCAGCAGCTCCCCAGGGACAGGGAAATACAATGAGCAGTTCTTC. Amino acid sequence: CTSSSPGTGKYNEQFF.

The CDR3 region is CAISGREGFGYEQYF. The CDR3 coding sequence is TGTGCCATCAGTGGCAGGGAGGGGTTTGGTTACGAGCAGTACTTC. The chain combines TRBV10-3 with TRBJ2-7; 7 bases match TRBD2. The CDR3 runs to 15 residues. Germline V gene lookup returns CDR1 ENHRY and CDR2 SYGVKD. The V segment lost 4 bases and the J segment 4 bases; nucleotides outside the gene matches: 10.

This clonotype was seen only a few times. The chain employs TRBV7-9 and TRBJ2-7; a possible D gene is TRBD1 (5 bases). CDR3 length: 13 residues. The V gene lost 4 bases and the J gene lost 3 bases, with 10 bases spanning the gap. Germline loops: CDR1 SEHNR, CDR2 FQNEAQ (reference sequence). The CDR3 DNA reads TGTGCCAGCAGCTCCCCAGGGTACTACGAGCAGTACTTC. Its translation is CASSSPGYYEQYF.

The chain employs TRBV29-1 and TRBJ1-2, with D uncertain. CDR1 SQVTM and CDR2 ANQGSEA come from the germline V gene. The CDR3 loop spans 12 amino acids. V shed 2 bases and J shed 6 bases, with 10 bases lying between them. CDR3 loop: CSVEKEWDGYTF. For the CDR3, the DNA is TGCAGCGTTGAAAAGGAGTGGGATGGCTACACCTTC.

There are a few counts of this clonotype. This chain connects TRBV4-1 to TRBJ2-4; possible D gene TRBD2, 6 bases. Germline lookup yields CDR1 MGHRA and CDR2 YSYEKL. V shed 4 bases and J shed 1 base, with 11 bases lying between them. This CDR3 is built from 15 residues. This CDR3 reads CASSLRREAKNIQYF. CDR3 DNA sequence: TGCGCCAGCAGCCTTAGACGGGAGGCCAAAAACATTCAGTACTTC.

This chain uses TRBV4-2 with TRBJ2-2; TRBD2 matches at 10 bases. CDR3 size: 17 residues. Germline loops: CDR1 LGHNA, CDR2 YNFKEQ. Trimming cost V 0 bases and J 6 bases; bases outside gene matches: 7. Here the CDR3 DNA reads TGTGCCAGCAGCCAAGAGCAGAGCGGGGGGGCACCCGGGGAGCTGTTTTTT. It encodes CASSQEQSGGAPGELFF.

This clonotype was observed a handful of times. The chain recombines TRBV7-4 with TRBJ2-2; 9 positions match TRBD1. CDR1 is SGHVT and CDR2 is SQSDAQ in the germline V gene. The V and J ends lost 0 bases and 6 bases, in that order; junction bases with no gene match: 5. The length of the CDR3 is 16 residues. CDR3: CASSLARTGVAGELFF. The CDR3 DNA follows: TGTGCCAGCAGCTTAGCCCGGACAGGGGTAGCCGGGGAGCTGTTTTTT.

This chain joins TRBV7-9 and TRBJ1-4; no clear D. The CDR3 covers 15 residues. Germline V gene data show CDR1 as SEHNR and CDR2 as FQNEAQ (reference sequence). V lost 5 bases to trimming and J lost 9 bases, with 19 bases between them. The CDR3 nucleotides read TGTGCCAGCAGCACCTGGACCGACGGCGTGAAAAAACTGTTTTTT. This sequence encodes CASSTWTDGVKKLFF.